One and the same sample provided the 21 T cell receptor beta chains below, sequenced in a study of shared T cell receptors in the human thymus (dated by TCRdb to about 2021). The library was made by the immunoSEQ multiplex PCR assay. TCRdb mirrors the immuneACCESS table, restricted to in-frame sequences. Some clones are absent from its copies; in checked studies, under half trace to an unresolved V gene, and the reason for the others is unknown. In all, the sample holds some 760,000 clones, and over 75% of those were seen once. The top ten constitute around 0.0094% of the sample. The same specimen was also included in a second study, on human thymus T cells.

The sample consisted of thymocytes. These receptors came from a girl under three years old with a congenital heart defect. Donor details come from another sample of the same person, matched by shared clones.

This chain links TRBV30 with TRBJ1-2; TRBD1 matches 7 bases. V gave up 5 bases and J gave up 5 bases; unmatched junction bases: 14. The CDR3 runs to 15 residues. Germline lookup yields CDR1 GTSNPN and CDR2 SVGIG (reference sequence). The CDR3 spells CAWGDSSTVGYGYTF. The DNA for the CDR3 is TGTGCCTGGGGGGACAGTTCGACAGTAGGGTATGGCTACACCTTC.

This sequence joins TRBV5-1 and TRBJ1-3; 7 nucleotides line up with TRBD1. The CDR3 loop spans 18 amino acids. Germline CDR1 and CDR2: SGHRS and YFSETQ. The V segment lost 4 bases and the J segment 0 bases; nucleotides outside the gene matches: 13. The CDR3 nucleotides are TGCGCCAGCAGCCTAAACCCGGGACAGACATCCTCTGGAAACACCATATATTTT. Residues: CASSLNPGQTSSGNTIYF.

The rearrangement joins TRBV2 to TRBJ1-2; the D is unclear. This CDR3 region has 17 residues. Between the trimmed V and J ends, which lost 0 bases and 1 base, there was a span of 15 bases. The germline CDR1 and CDR2 sequences are SNHLY and FYNNEI. The chain's CDR3 is CASSEARRLNYNYGYTF. Here the CDR3 DNA reads TGTGCCAGCAGTGAAGCGCGGCGTCTGAACTATAACTATGGCTACACCTTC. Full variable domain (rest looked up from reference TRBV2 and TRBJ1-2): EPEVTQTPSHQVTQMGQEVILRCVPISNHLYFYWYRQILGQKVEFLVSFYNNEISEKSEIFDDQFSVERPDGSNFTLKIRSTKLEDSAMYFCASSEARRLNYNYGYTFGSGTRLTVV.

The V call is TRBV7-4, the J call TRBJ2-7; D is perhaps TRBD2 (6 bases). Germline-derived CDR1 and CDR2 are SGHVT and SQSDAQ. V lost 4 bases, J lost 6 bases, and 16 bases lay in between. The CDR3 covers 14 residues. CDR3 sequence (DNA): TGTGCCAGCAGCTCGGGACTTCCTCTCTCCGAGCAGTACTTC. This gives the protein CASSSGLPLSEQYF. Filled out from reference TRBV7-4 and TRBJ2-7, the complete variable domain reads GAGVSQSPRYKVAKRGRDVALRCDSISGHVTLYWYRQTLGQGSEVLTYSQSDAQRDKSGRPSGRFSAERPERSVSTLKIQRTEQGDSAVYLCASSSGLPLSEQYFGPGTRLTVT.

This clone was seen a single time. This sequence joins TRBV5-6 and TRBJ2-3; TRBD1 is a possible D gene (5 bases). V was clipped by 4 bases and J by 3 bases, with 18 bases between them. Germline V gives CDR1 SGHDT, CDR2 YYEEEE. The CDR3 spans 16 residues. Written as DNA, the CDR3 is TGTGCCAGCAGCGAAAAGGACAAAACACAAACAGATACGCAGTATTTT. Protein product: CASSEKDKTQTDTQYF.

In nucleotides, the CDR3 is TGTGCCAGCAGTTACTCGACAGGGTCGGACTATGGCTACACCTTC. Its translation: CASSYSTGSDYGYTF. The chain has TRBV6-5 and TRBJ1-2; 7 nucleotides agree with TRBD1. The CDR3 covers 15 residues. CDR1 MNHEY and CDR2 SVGAGI come from the germline V gene. The V and J ends lost 0 bases and 3 bases, in that order; junction bases with no gene match: 4.

The rearrangement joins TRBV15 to TRBJ2-4; D not certain. This CDR3 region has 15 residues. Germline V gene lookup returns CDR1 LNHNV and CDR2 YYDKDF (reference sequence). Trimming pared 0 bases from V and 8 bases from J, leaving 14 bases between. The CDR3 is CATSRDQGVFYIQYF. Here the CDR3 DNA reads TGTGCCACCAGCAGAGATCAAGGAGTCTTTTACATTCAGTACTTC.

The rearrangement joins TRBV6-1 to TRBJ2-2, with a possible D match to TRBD1 (5 bases). Per germline, CDR1 MNHNS and CDR2 SASEGT. V was pared by 3 bases and J by 4 bases, with 12 bases between. CDR3 size: 15 residues. CDR3 DNA sequence: TGTGCCAGCAGTGAGGCCAGGGTCGGCACCGGGGAGCTGTTTTTT. As protein: CASSEARVGTGELFF.

This clone was recorded once. The chain combines TRBV28 with TRBJ2-2; D remains unclear. Germline V gives CDR1 MDHEN, CDR2 SYDVKM. The CDR3 is 14 residues long. Trimming removed 5 bases from V and 1 base from J, with 8 bases in between. The CDR3 sequence: CASSGPGNTGELFF. For the CDR3, the DNA is TGTGCCAGCAGTGGCCCAGGGAACACCGGGGAGCTGTTTTTT.

The chain uses TRBV6-1 and TRBJ1-5; 9 bases match TRBD1. The CDR3 sequence is 15 residues long. After removal of 5 bases from V and 3 bases from J, the junction contained 5 bases not matched to a gene. Per the germline V gene, CDR1 is MNHNS and CDR2 is SASEGT. CDR3 coding DNA: TGTGCCAGCAGTAGAGGACAGGGGTCCAATCAGCCCCAGCATTTT. Translating it yields CASSRGQGSNQPQHF.

This sequence joins TRBV5-1 and TRBJ1-4; TRBD1 might be the D (5 bases). Trimming removed 1 base from V and 4 bases from J, with 8 bases in between. The germline V gene encodes CDR1 SGHRS and CDR2 YFSETQ. CDR3 length: 14 amino acids. CDR3 nucleotide sequence: TGCGCCAGCAGCTTGTCCAGGGTTAATGAAAAACTGTTTTTT. Its protein product is CASSLSRVNEKLFF. Full variable domain (outside the CDR3, taken from reference TRBV5-1 and TRBJ1-4): KAGVTQTPRYLIKTRGQQVTLSCSPISGHRSVSWYQQTPGQGLQFLFEYFSETQRNKGNFPGRFSGRQFSNSRSEMNVSTLELGDSALYLCASSLSRVNEKLFFGSGTQLSVL.

This chain uses TRBV28 with TRBJ1-2, with 7 bases identical to TRBD1. Per germline, CDR1 MDHEN and CDR2 SYDVKM. V gave up 3 bases and J gave up 8 bases; unmatched junction bases: 15. This CDR3 has 16 amino acids. The CDR3 nucleotides read TGTGCCAGCAGTTTGTGGGGGACAGAGTTGGTCGAAGGCTACACCTTC. It codes for CASSLWGTELVEGYTF.

The chain couples TRBV28 to TRBJ1-2; D unresolved. This CDR3 region has 13 residues. Germline V lookup: CDR1 MDHEN, CDR2 SYDVKM. Trimming stripped 6 bases from V and 4 bases from J, with 12 bases between. CDR3 nucleotides: TGTGCCAGCAGACGTAGAGGCAGCTATGGCTACACCTTC. The encoded protein is CASRRRGSYGYTF.

V gene TRBV5-1 combines with J gene TRBJ1-2; D is perhaps TRBD1 (5 bases). CDR1 is SGHRS, CDR2 YFSETQ, per germline. V was pared by 3 bases and J by 3 bases, with 18 bases between. There are 16 residues in the CDR3. The CDR3: CASSSRGDVSDYGYTF. The CDR3 DNA reads as TGCGCCAGCAGCTCTCGGGGGGACGTATCGGACTATGGCTACACCTTC. The whole variable domain, filled in from reference TRBV5-1 and TRBJ1-2, reads KAGVTQTPRYLIKTRGQQVTLSCSPISGHRSVSWYQQTPGQGLQFLFEYFSETQRNKGNFPGRFSGRQFSNSRSEMNVSTLELGDSALYLCASSSRGDVSDYGYTFGSGTRLTVV.

The genes are TRBV28 and TRBJ1-1; 7 bases fit TRBD1. The CDR3 contains 13 residues. Germline CDR1 MDHEN, CDR2 SYDVKM. V shed 6 bases and J 4 bases; nucleotides not matched to a gene: 5. In nucleotides, the CDR3 is TGTGCCAGCAGCCGGGACAGATCCACTGAAGCTTTCTTT. It translates to CASSRDRSTEAFF.

The V gene is TRBV4-1, the J gene TRBJ1-2; 7 nucleotides match TRBD1. In germline, CDR1 is MGHRA, CDR2 YSYEKL. This CDR3 spans 14 amino acids. V was pared by 3 bases and J by 8 bases, with 9 bases of the junction left unmatched. This CDR3 reads CASSQYDRAGGYTF. CDR3 nucleotides: TGCGCCAGCAGCCAGTACGACAGGGCTGGAGGCTACACCTTC.

The J gene is TRBJ1-2, the V gene TRBV9, with 9 bases fitting TRBD1. V lost 0 bases and J lost 8; bases outside the gene matches: 29. The germline V gene encodes CDR1 SGDLS and CDR2 YYNGEE. The CDR3 is 22 residues long. CDR3: CASSVDRGPRGPGQGKLHGYTF. The CDR3 bases are TGTGCCAGCAGCGTAGATCGCGGTCCGAGGGGCCCCGGACAGGGGAAGTTGCACGGCTACACCTTC. The full variable domain, in which reference TRBV9 and TRBJ1-2 provide the parts outside the CDR3, is DSGVTQTPKHLITATGQRVTLRCSPRSGDLSVYWYQQSLDQGLQFLIQYYNGEERAKGNILERFSAQQFPDLHSELNLSSLELGDSALYFCASSVDRGPRGPGQGKLHGYTFGSGTRLTVV.

V and J are TRBV11-2 and TRBJ1-2, with 7 bases matching TRBD1. Looked up from germline, CDR1 is SGHAT and CDR2 is FQNNGV. The J segment lost 8 bases and the V segment lost 5 bases, leaving 5 bases of the junction unmatched. The length of the CDR3 is 12 residues. The CDR3 nucleotides are TGTGCCAGCAGCGACAACAGGGGCGGCTACACCTTC. Translated: CASSDNRGGYTF. The full variable domain, its missing parts supplied by reference TRBV11-2 and TRBJ1-2, is EAGVAQSPRYKIIEKRQSVAFWCNPISGHATLYWYQQILGQGPKLLIQFQNNGVVDDSQLPKDRFSAERLKGVDSTLKIQPAKLEDSAVYLCASSDNRGGYTFGSGTRLTVV.

The chain is built from TRBV7-2 and TRBJ1-2, with D hard to call. This CDR3 spans 11 amino acids. Germline CDR1 is SGHTA and CDR2 is FQGNSA. V lost 6 bases to trimming and J lost 7 bases, with 9 bases between them. The CDR3: CASSLPPGYTF. The DNA for the CDR3 is TGTGCCAGCAGTCTTCCCCCTGGCTACACCTTC.

The chain couples TRBV9 to TRBJ2-1, with a possible D match to TRBD1 (6 bases). The CDR3 loop spans 13 amino acids. V was trimmed by 3 bases and J by 8 bases, leaving 12 bases between them. Germline values: CDR1 SGDLS, CDR2 YYNGEE. In nucleotides, the CDR3 is TGTGCCAGCAGCGCGCAGGGGAGCCATGAGCAGTTCTTC. Translated: CASSAQGSHEQFF.

This clone was counted only a few times. The gene calls are TRBV27 and TRBJ1-6, with TRBD1 matching 8 bases. The CDR3 sequence is 15 residues long. V shed 4 bases, J shed 7 bases, and the junction held 6 bases outside the gene matches. Germline CDR1 MNHEY, CDR2 SMNVEV (reference sequence). As DNA, the CDR3 is TGTGCCAGCAGTTCAAGGACAGGGAAGAATTCACCCCTCCACTTT. Translated: CASSSRTGKNSPLHF.